This T cell receptor beta chain appears in the sequencing data of a study of early T cells in non-severe SARS-CoV-2 infection. Study-level background: Investigators sequenced bulk RNA drawn from unsorted whole blood, and chains remained unpaired.

As regards this clonotype: The antigen remains unidentified.

General study points: Lookups in VDJdb leaned toward anti-spike CD8 responses and missed private and CD4 specificities.

In the library, individual cDNA molecules carried attached unique molecular identifiers. One entry per CDR3 protein, called by TCRdb with MiXCR from the 5' RACE reads. The sample lists about 61,000 distinct CDR3 sequences, 10% to 11% occurring once. Trimming removed 2 bases from V and 3 bases from J; junction bases left unmatched: 2. Germline CDR1 is SGHDT and CDR2 is YYEEEE. This CDR3 comprises 15 residues. The sample consisted of whole blood. The source is an adult who was a healthcare worker with PCR-confirmed SARS-CoV-2 infection or an uninfected control (not recorded which). The chain joins TRBV5-6 to TRBJ2-4, with 10 bases fitting TRBD2. The CDR3 protein is CASSFLAGDKNIQYF. The DNA for the CDR3 is TGTGCCAGCAGCTTTCTAGCGGGGGACAAAAACATTCAGTACTTC.